This T cell receptor beta chain appears in the sequencing data of a study of T cells in Graves' hyperthyroidism and ophthalmopathy. Study-level background: Peripheral blood sampling occurred at initial diagnosis, before any treatment. General study results and limits: Blood also contained most expanded thyroid clonotypes above 0.001.

This clonotype was seen at least ten times. Antigen: not known. V lost 4 bases, J lost 11 bases, and 7 bases stayed unmatched. The germline V gene encodes CDR1 LGHDT and CDR2 YNNKEL (reference sequence). This CDR3 is 13 amino acids long. Amplified TCR beta CDR3 regions derived from RNA transcripts. The HTBI primer set drove a first-round RT-PCR of the TCR CDR3. TCRdb recomputed calls from the multiplex PCR reads with MiXCR, one row per CDR3 protein. The repertoire has about 770,000 distinct CDR3 sequences, under 20% of them found once; the top ten carry around 17%. With a duration under 2 months, the hyperthyroidism was newly diagnosed in patients aged 18 to 65.

The genes are TRBV3-1 and TRBJ1-1; the match to TRBD1 covers 10 bases. The sequenced sample consisted of blood. This TCR came from a woman in her forties or fifties with Graves' hyperthyroidism that later progressed to Graves' ophthalmopathy. CDR3 bases: TGTGCCAGCAGCCCCGGACAGGGGGATATGGCTTTCTTT. Amino acids: CASSPGQGDMAFF.